A single sample is the source of the 22 T cell receptor beta chains below, sequenced in a study of OX40 agonist ivuxolimab in advanced cancers. The assay was immunoSEQ multiplex PCR, and TCRdb's table has in-frame clones only and misses some. The table records tens of thousands of clones, approximately 80% of them present only once. Sequenced material: CD4+ or CD8+ T cells sorted from blood, taken in a trial of the OX40 agonist ivuxolimab. These receptors were taken from an adult with an advanced solid tumor such as melanoma, head and neck, liver or kidney cancer.

The chain joins TRBV18 to TRBJ1-2; D unclear. CDR1 and CDR2 (germline): KGHSH, LQKENI. V lost 0 bases, J lost 3 bases, and 2 bases lay in between. CDR3 length: 12 amino acids. The CDR3 DNA sequence: TGTGCCAGCTCACCACCGGACTATGGCTACACCTTC. It translates to CASSPPDYGYTF. The full variable domain, completed using reference TRBV18 and TRBJ1-2, is NAGVMQNPRHLVRRRGQEARLRCSPMKGHSHVYWYRQLPEEGLKFMVYLQKENIIDESGMPKERFSAEFPKEGPSILRIQQVVRGDSAAYFCASSPPDYGYTFGSGTRLTVV.

This sequence joins TRBV19 and TRBJ1-5; the match to TRBD1 covers 7 bases. This CDR3 has 15 amino acids. Germline V gene lookup returns CDR1 LNHDA and CDR2 SQIVND (reference sequence). The V segment lost 2 bases and the J segment 4 bases; nucleotides outside the gene matches: 5. CDR3 sequence reads: CASSISDRENQPQHF. CDR3 DNA sequence: TGTGCCAGTAGTATAAGTGACAGGGAAAATCAGCCCCAGCATTTT.

The chain carries TRBV30 and TRBJ2-1, with unresolved D. V was trimmed by 2 bases and J by 6 bases, leaving 11 bases between them. Germline CDR1 is GTSNPN and CDR2 is SVGIG (reference sequence). CDR3 length: 13 residues. Here the CDR3 DNA reads TGTGCCTGGAGTCCCTACAGTGCCAATGAGCAGTTCTTC. It is translated as CAWSPYSANEQFF.

The V gene is TRBV5-4, the J gene TRBJ2-7; 11 nucleotides align to TRBD1. Losses at the gene ends were 0 bases for V and 7 bases for J; bases not matched to a gene: 6. This CDR3 contains 15 residues. Looked up from germline, CDR1 is SGHNT and CDR2 is YYREEE (reference sequence). CDR3 nucleotide sequence: TGTGCCAGCAGCTTGGGGACAGGGGGCTTCGGGGAGCAGTACTTC. Residues: CASSLGTGGFGEQYF. The full variable domain, in which reference TRBV5-4 and TRBJ2-7 provide the parts outside the CDR3, is ETGVTQSPTHLIKTRGQQVTLRCSSQSGHNTVSWYQQALGQGPQFIFQYYREEENGRGNFPPRFSGLQFPNYSSELNVNALELDDSALYLCASSLGTGGFGEQYFGPGTRLTVT.

This clone has only one observation. The V and J genes are TRBV16 and TRBJ1-2; D is unclear. The CDR3 spans 16 residues. In germline, CDR1 is KGHSY, CDR2 FQNENV. Trimming took 4 bases from V and 4 from J, leaving 19 bases between them. The CDR3 nucleotides read TGTGCCAGCAGCCCACTCCGGGAGCCTTGGGGCTATGGCTACACCTTC. This gives the protein CASSPLREPWGYGYTF.

The rearrangement links TRBV19 to TRBJ2-5; 7 bases fit TRBD1. The junction had 6 bases not matched to a gene; V was cut back by 3 bases and J by 2 bases. The germline V gene encodes CDR1 LNHDA and CDR2 SQIVND (reference sequence). CDR3 length equals 15 residues. DNA for the CDR3: TGTGCCAGTAGTATGATTGGGGGACAGCAAGAGACCCAGTACTTC. It is translated as CASSMIGGQQETQYF.

The rearrangement links TRBV7-3 to TRBJ2-7, with D tentatively TRBD1 or TRBD2 (5 bases each). Trimming left V 5 bases short and J 2 bases short, with 13 bases between. The germline gives CDR1 SGHTA, CDR2 FQGTGA. This CDR3 contains 14 residues. The CDR3 DNA reads TGTGCCAGCAGCCCGCCGGGGACCACCTACGAGCAGTACTTC. It yields the protein CASSPPGTTYEQYF.

The chain is built from TRBV19 and TRBJ2-1; D is unclear. Germline CDR1 is LNHDA and CDR2 is SQIVND (reference sequence). The CDR3 totals 17 residues. The V and J ends lost 1 base and 0 bases respectively, with 13 bases between them. CDR3 amino acids: CASSIGGYLSSYNEQFF. The CDR3 DNA follows: TGTGCCAGTAGTATAGGTGGCTACCTGAGCTCCTACAATGAGCAGTTCTTC.

The V call is TRBV7-2, the J call TRBJ2-3; TRBD1 matches 7 bases. This CDR3 is 15 amino acids long. In germline, CDR1 is SGHTA, CDR2 FQGNSA. V dropped 3 bases and J dropped 0; count of bases not matched to a gene: 3. The CDR3 bases are TGTGCCAGCAGCTTGACAGGGCTGAGCACAGATACGCAGTATTTT. The encoded protein is CASSLTGLSTDTQYF. The full variable domain, rest sourced from reference TRBV7-2 and TRBJ2-3, is GAGVSQSPSNKVTEKGKDVELRCDPISGHTALYWYRQSLGQGLEFLIYFQGNSAPDKSGLPSDRFSAERTGGSVSTLTIQRTQQEDSAVYLCASSLTGLSTDTQYFGPGTRLTVL.

The chain has TRBV4-1 and TRBJ1-5; D remains unclear. Germline V gene data show CDR1 as MGHRA and CDR2 as YSYEKL. The CDR3 extends over 16 amino acids. V was shortened by 0 bases and J by 5 bases, with 14 bases between the two germline ends. The CDR3 bases are TGCGCCAGCAGCCAAGAGGTGTCGAGGAGGGATCAGCCCCAGCATTTT. This codes for CASSQEVSRRDQPQHF.

This clone was counted a single time. This chain links TRBV25-1 with TRBJ2-7; perhaps TRBD1 as D (5 bases). Per germline, CDR1 MGHDK and CDR2 SYGVNS. Trimming shortened V by 3 bases and J by 2 bases, and 8 bases separated the two germline ends. There are 13 residues in the CDR3. The CDR3 sequence: CASSDPRAYEQYF. The CDR3 nucleotides read TGTGCCAGCAGTGATCCCAGGGCCTACGAGCAGTACTTC.

The gene calls are TRBV25-1 and TRBJ2-3, with TRBD1 matching 7 bases. J was trimmed by 6 bases and V by 11 bases; bases with no gene match: 5. Germline-derived CDR1 and CDR2 are MGHDK and SYGVNS. The CDR3 runs 11 residues. The CDR3 here is CAGKQGDTQYF. CDR3 nucleotide sequence: TGTGCCGGAAAACAGGGGGATACGCAGTATTTT.

The rearrangement uses TRBV7-8 and TRBJ2-5; 7 bases match TRBD1. The CDR3 contains 14 residues. CDR1 and CDR2 from the germline V gene are SGHVS and FQNEAQ. Unmatched junction bases numbered 4, after V lost 5 bases and J lost 1 base. CDR3 sequence (DNA): TGTGCCAGCAGCCCGGACAGGACCCAAGAGACCCAGTACTTC. Amino acid sequence: CASSPDRTQETQYF.

The chain couples TRBV4-3 to TRBJ2-1; tentative D call: TRBD2 (5 bases). The V gene lost 1 base and the J gene lost 3 bases, with 7 bases spanning the gap. Germline CDR1 and CDR2: LGHNA and YSLEER. The CDR3 loop spans 14 amino acids. In nucleotides, the CDR3 is TGCGCCAGCAGCCAAGGGACTGGCTACAATGAGCAGTTCTTC. Amino acid sequence: CASSQGTGYNEQFF.

This rearrangement joins TRBV25-1 to TRBJ2-7; TRBD2 aligns across 7 bases. Unmatched junction bases numbered 10, after V lost 3 bases and J lost 5 bases. This CDR3 contains 15 residues. The germline V gene has CDR1 MGHDK and CDR2 SYGVNS. CDR3 region: CASSDKERELNEQYF. In DNA, the CDR3 is TGTGCCAGCAGTGATAAAGAGCGGGAACTTAACGAGCAGTACTTC.

The chain combines TRBV28 with TRBJ1-3; possibly TRBD1 for D (5 bases). The length of the CDR3 is 14 residues. V was trimmed by 3 bases and J by 3 bases, leaving 9 bases between them. Germline CDR1 is MDHEN and CDR2 is SYDVKM. The CDR3 DNA is TGTGCCAGCAGTTTCCGGGACGGTGGAAACACCATATATTTT. Protein: CASSFRDGGNTIYF.

The V gene is TRBV5-1, the J gene TRBJ1-2; 9 positions agree with TRBD1. CDR3 size: 16 residues. The V gene's germline CDR1 is SGHRS and CDR2 YFSETQ. V lost 3 bases, J lost 7 bases, and 13 bases stayed unmatched. DNA of the CDR3: TGCGCCAGCAGCTGTAGGACAGGGGCTTGGGGGGGTGGCTACACCTTC. It yields the protein CASSCRTGAWGGGYTF.

The chain joins TRBV5-1 to TRBJ1-1; D not certain. Trimming shortened V by 4 bases and J by 1 base, and 11 bases separated the two germline ends. Germline assignment: CDR1 SGHRS and CDR2 YFSETQ. The CDR3 has 14 amino acids. The CDR3 bases are TGCGCCAGCAGCCAAAGCGGAGAGAACACTGAAGCTTTCTTT. This sequence encodes CASSQSGENTEAFF.

The V gene is TRBV14, the J gene TRBJ2-1, with D hard to call. Germline V gives CDR1 SGHDN, CDR2 FVKESK. CDR3 size: 13 residues. Trimming removed 8 bases at V and 7 bases at J, with 15 bases between. CDR3 coding DNA: TGTGCCAGCGCCCAACTCCCCAAAAATGAGCAGTTCTTC. Translating it yields CASAQLPKNEQFF.

This clone was counted a few times. The chain employs TRBV21-1 and TRBJ2-7; the tabulated D call, TRBD1, remains unverified against the DNA. TRBV21-1 corresponds to a pseudogene. The CDR3 loop spans 15 amino acids. The DNA for the CDR3 is TGTGCCAGCAGCTGCCAGGGGGCGAATCGACGCGAGCAGTACTTC. It yields the protein CASSCQGANRREQYF.

This rearrangement joins TRBV2 to TRBJ2-5; D unresolved. Looked up from germline, CDR1 is SNHLY and CDR2 is FYNNEI. The CDR3 has 11 amino acids. V was cut by 8 bases and J by 10 bases, with 14 bases left in between. The CDR3 region has the DNA TGTGCCAGCGTCCTCGAGAGTGGCCAGTACTTC. It specifies CASVLESGQYF.

The genes are TRBV29-1 and TRBJ2-5, with TRBD1 identical over 7 bases. CDR3 length equals 13 residues. CDR1 is SQVTM, CDR2 ANQGSEA, per germline. V gave up 7 bases and J gave up 2 bases; unmatched junction bases: 7. The DNA for the CDR3 is TGCAGCGCCGCATGGGACAGACAAGAGACCCAGTACTTC. Protein product: CSAAWDRQETQYF.